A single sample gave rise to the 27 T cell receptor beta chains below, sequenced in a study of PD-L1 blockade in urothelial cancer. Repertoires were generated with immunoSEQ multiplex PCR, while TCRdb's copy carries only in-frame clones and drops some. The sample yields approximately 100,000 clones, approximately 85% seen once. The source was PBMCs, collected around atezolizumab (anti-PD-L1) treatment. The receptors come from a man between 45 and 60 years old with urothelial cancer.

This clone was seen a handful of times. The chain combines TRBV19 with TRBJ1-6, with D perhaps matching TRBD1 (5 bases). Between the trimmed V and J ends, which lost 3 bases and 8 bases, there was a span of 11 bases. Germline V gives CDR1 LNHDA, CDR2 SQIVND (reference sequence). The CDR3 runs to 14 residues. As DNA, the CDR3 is TGTGCCAGTAGTATCGTACAGGCCGATTCACCCCTCCACTTT. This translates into CASSIVQADSPLHF.

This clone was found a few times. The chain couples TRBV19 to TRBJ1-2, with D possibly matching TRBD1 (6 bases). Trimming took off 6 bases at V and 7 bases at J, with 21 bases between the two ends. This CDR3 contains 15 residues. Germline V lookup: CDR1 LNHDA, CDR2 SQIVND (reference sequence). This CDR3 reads CASRVTGTPTAGYTF. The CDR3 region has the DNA TGTGCCAGTAGAGTAACCGGGACACCGACTGCTGGCTACACCTTC.

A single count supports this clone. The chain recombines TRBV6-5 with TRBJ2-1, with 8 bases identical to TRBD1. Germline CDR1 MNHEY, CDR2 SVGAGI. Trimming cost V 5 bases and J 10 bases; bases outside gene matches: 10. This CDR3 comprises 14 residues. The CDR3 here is CASSPRTGKGEQFF. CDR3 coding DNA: TGTGCCAGCAGTCCCCGGACAGGGAAAGGCGAGCAGTTCTTC.

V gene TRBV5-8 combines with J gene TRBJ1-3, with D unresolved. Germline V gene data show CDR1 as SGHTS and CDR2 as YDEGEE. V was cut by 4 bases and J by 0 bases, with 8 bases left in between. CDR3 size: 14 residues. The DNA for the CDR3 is TGTGCCAGCAGCCAACTCCTCTCTGGAAACACCATATATTTT. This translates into CASSQLLSGNTIYF.

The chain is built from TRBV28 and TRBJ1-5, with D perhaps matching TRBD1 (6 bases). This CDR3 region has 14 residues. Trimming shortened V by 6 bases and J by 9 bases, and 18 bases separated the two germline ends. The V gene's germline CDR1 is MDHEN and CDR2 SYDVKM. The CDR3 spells CASRTTGSKGPQHF. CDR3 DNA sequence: TGTGCCAGCAGAACTACAGGGTCTAAGGGGCCCCAGCATTTT. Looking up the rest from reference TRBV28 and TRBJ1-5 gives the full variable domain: DVKVTQSSRYLVKRTGEKVFLECVQDMDHENMFWYRQDPGLGLRLIYFSYDVKMKEKGDIPEGYSVSREKKERFSLILESASTNQTSMYLCASRTTGSKGPQHFGDGTRLSIL.

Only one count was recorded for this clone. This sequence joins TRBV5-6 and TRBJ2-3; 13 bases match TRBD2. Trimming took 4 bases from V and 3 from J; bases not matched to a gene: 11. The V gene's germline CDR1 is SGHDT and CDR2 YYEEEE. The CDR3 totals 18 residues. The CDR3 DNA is TGTGCCAGCAGCCGACTAGCGGGAGGAAAGGGTGGGACAGATACGCAGTATTTT. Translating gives CASSRLAGGKGGTDTQYF. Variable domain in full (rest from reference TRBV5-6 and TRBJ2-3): DAGVTQSPTHLIKTRGQQVTLRCSPKSGHDTVSWYQQALGQGPQFIFQYYEEEERQRGNFPDRFSGHQFPNYSSELNVNALLLGDSALYLCASSRLAGGKGGTDTQYFGPGTRLTVL.

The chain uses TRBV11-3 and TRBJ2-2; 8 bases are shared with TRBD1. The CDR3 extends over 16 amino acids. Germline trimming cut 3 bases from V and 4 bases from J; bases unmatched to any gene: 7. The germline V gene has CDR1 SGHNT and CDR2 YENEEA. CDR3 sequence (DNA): TGTGCCAGCAGCTTGATGACAGGGGTGGGCACCGGGGAGCTGTTTTTT. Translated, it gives CASSLMTGVGTGELFF.

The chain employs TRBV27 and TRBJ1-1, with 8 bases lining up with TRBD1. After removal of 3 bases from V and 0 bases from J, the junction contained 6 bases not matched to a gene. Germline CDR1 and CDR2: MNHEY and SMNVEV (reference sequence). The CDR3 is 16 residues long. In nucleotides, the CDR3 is TGTGCCAGCAGTTTCTACTCAGGGGGCCTGAACACTGAAGCTTTCTTT. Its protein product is CASSFYSGGLNTEAFF.

The CDR3 DNA follows: TGTGCCAGCAGCTTACGAGGGAACTATGGCTACACCTTC. Amino acids: CASSLRGNYGYTF. The gene calls are TRBV5-5 and TRBJ1-2; D gene ambiguous. Germline assignment: CDR1 SGHKS and CDR2 YYEKEE (reference sequence). The V end lost 2 bases, the J end lost 2 bases, and 7 bases lay between the germline ends. This CDR3 has 13 residues. Based on the CDR3 plus reference TRBV5-5 and TRBJ1-2, the full variable domain is DAGVTQSPTHLIKTRGQQVTLRCSPISGHKSVSWYQQVLGQGPQFIFQYYEKEERGRGNFPDRFSARQFPNYSSELNVNALLLGDSALYLCASSLRGNYGYTFGSGTRLTVV.

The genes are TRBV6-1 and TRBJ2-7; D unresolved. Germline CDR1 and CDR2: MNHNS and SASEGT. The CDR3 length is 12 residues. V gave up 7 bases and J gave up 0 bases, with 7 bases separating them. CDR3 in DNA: TGTGCCAGCATGAGGTACTCCTACGAGCAGTACTTC. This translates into CASMRYSYEQYF.

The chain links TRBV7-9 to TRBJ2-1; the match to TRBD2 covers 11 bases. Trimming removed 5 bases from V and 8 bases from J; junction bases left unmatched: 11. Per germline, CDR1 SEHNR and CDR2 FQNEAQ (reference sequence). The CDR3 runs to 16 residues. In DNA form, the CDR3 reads TGTGCCAGCAGCCCACTCGGACTAGCGGGCGGCGATGAGCAGTTCTTC. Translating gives CASSPLGLAGGDEQFF.

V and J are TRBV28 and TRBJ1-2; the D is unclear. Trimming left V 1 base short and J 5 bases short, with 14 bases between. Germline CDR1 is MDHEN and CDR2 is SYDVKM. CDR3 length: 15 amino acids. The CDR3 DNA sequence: TGTGCCAGCAGTTTATCGTCCGGGGAAGGGTATGGCTACACCTTC. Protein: CASSLSSGEGYGYTF.

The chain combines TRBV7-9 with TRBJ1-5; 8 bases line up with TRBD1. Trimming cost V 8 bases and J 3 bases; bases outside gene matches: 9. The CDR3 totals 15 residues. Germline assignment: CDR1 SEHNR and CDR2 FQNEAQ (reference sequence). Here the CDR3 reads CASAMGTGNNQPQHF. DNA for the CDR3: TGTGCCAGCGCTATGGGGACAGGAAACAATCAGCCCCAGCATTTT.

The CDR3 reads CASSLGGRAYNEQFF. In DNA, the CDR3 is TGTGCCAGCAGTTTGGGCGGGAGGGCCTACAATGAGCAGTTCTTC. The chain is built from TRBV28 and TRBJ2-1, with 9 bases that match TRBD2. Germline CDR1 and CDR2: MDHEN and SYDVKM. The CDR3 loop spans 15 amino acids. V shed 3 bases and J 2 bases; nucleotides not matched to a gene: 2.

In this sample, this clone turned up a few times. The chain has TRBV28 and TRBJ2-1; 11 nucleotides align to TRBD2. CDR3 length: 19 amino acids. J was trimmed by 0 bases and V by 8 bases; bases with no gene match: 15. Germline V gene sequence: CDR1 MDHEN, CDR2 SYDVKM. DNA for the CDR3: TGTGCCAGCCACTCCTTAGGGACTAGCGGAGATAGCTCCTACAATGAGCAGTTCTTC. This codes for CASHSLGTSGDSSYNEQFF.

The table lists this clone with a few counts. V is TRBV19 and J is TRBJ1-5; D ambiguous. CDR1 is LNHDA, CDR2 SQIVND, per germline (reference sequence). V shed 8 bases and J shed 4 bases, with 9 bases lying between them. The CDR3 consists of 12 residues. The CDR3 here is CASRSLNQPQHF. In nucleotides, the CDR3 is TGTGCCAGTCGTTCCCTTAATCAGCCCCAGCATTTT.

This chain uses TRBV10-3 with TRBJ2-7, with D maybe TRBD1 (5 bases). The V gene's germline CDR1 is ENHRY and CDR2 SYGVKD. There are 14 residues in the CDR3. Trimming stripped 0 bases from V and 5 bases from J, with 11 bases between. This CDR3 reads CAISESIQADEQYF. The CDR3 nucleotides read TGTGCCATCAGTGAGTCGATACAGGCAGACGAGCAGTACTTC.

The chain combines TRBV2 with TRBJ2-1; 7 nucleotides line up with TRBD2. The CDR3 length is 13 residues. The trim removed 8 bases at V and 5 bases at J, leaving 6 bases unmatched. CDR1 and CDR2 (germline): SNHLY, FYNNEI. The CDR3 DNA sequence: TGTGCCAGCGGGCTAGCGGACCACAATGAGCAGTTCTTC. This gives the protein CASGLADHNEQFF.

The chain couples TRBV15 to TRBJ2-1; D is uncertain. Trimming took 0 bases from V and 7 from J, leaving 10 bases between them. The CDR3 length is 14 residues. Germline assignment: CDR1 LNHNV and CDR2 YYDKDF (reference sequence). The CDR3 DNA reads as TGTGCCACCAGCAGAGATCTAAACTCGAATGAGCAGTTCTTC. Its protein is CATSRDLNSNEQFF.

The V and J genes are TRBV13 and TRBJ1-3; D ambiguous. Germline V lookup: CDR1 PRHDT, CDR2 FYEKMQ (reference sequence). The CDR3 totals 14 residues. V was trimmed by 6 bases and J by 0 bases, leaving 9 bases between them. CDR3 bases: TGTGCCAGCAGACCGGGAGGCTCTGGAAACACCATATATTTT. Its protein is CASRPGGSGNTIYF.

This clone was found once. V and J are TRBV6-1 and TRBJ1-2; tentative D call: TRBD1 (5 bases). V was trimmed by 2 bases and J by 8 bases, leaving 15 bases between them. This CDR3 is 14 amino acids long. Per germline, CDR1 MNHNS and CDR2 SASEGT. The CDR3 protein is CASSETISAGGYTF. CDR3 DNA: TGTGCCAGCAGTGAAACGATCTCAGCAGGGGGCTACACCTTC.

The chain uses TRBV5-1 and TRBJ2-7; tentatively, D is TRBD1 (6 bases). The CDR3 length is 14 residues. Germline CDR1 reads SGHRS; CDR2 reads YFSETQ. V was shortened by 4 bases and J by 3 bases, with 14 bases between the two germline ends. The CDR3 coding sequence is TGCGCCAGCAGCCAACAGGGTTCGGGCTACGAGCAGTACTTC. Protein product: CASSQQGSGYEQYF.

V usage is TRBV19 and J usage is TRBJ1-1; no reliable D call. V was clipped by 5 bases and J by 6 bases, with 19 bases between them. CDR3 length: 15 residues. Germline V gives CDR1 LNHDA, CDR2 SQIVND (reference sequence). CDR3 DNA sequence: TGTGCCAGTAGTCGGGGTCTCATTGACCCCTCTGAAGCTTTCTTT. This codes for CASSRGLIDPSEAFF.

The DNA of the CDR3 is TGCGCCAGCAGGACAGGGCTGGCTGAAGCTTTCTTT. Amino acids: CASRTGLAEAFF. The chain couples TRBV5-1 to TRBJ1-1; 7 nucleotides align to TRBD1. Germline assignment: CDR1 SGHRS and CDR2 YFSETQ. With V trimmed by 5 bases and J by 6 bases, 4 bases remained unmatched. The CDR3 spans 12 residues. The full variable domain, completed using reference TRBV5-1 and TRBJ1-1, is KAGVTQTPRYLIKTRGQQVTLSCSPISGHRSVSWYQQTPGQGLQFLFEYFSETQRNKGNFPGRFSGRQFSNSRSEMNVSTLELGDSALYLCASRTGLAEAFFGQGTRLTVV.

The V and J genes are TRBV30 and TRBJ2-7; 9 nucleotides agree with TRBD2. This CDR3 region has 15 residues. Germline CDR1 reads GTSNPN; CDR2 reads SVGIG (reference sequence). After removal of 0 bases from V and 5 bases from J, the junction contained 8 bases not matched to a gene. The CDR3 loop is CAWSVKVSGSNEQYF. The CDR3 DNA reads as TGTGCCTGGAGTGTAAAGGTTAGCGGGAGCAACGAGCAGTACTTC.

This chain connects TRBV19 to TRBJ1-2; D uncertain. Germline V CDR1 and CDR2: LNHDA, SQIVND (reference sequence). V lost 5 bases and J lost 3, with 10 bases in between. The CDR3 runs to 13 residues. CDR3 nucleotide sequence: TGTGCCAGTAGTTTGGGCGTCTACTATGGCTACACCTTC. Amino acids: CASSLGVYYGYTF. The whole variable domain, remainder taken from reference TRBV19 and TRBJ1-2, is DGGITQSPKYLFRKEGQNVTLSCEQNLNHDAMYWYRQDPGQGLRLIYYSQIVNDFQKGDIAEGYSVSREKKESFPLTVTSAQKNPTAFYLCASSLGVYYGYTFGSGTRLTVV.

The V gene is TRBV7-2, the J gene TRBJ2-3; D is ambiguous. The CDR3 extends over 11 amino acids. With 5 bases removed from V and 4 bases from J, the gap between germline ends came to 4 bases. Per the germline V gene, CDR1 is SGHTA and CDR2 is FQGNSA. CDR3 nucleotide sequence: TGTGCCAGCAGCCGTTCAGATACGCAGTATTTT. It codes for CASSRSDTQYF.